This T cell receptor (beta chain) comes out of a study of regulatory T cells in long-lasting Graves disease. The time point here: newly diagnosed GD, antithyroid drugs for less than 3 months. Extracted PBMC RNA gave rise to the TCR library. The sample holds many counts of this clonotype. Its specificity is unknown. Study-level points and caveats: TCR diversity was lower in persistent than newly diagnosed Graves' disease. Patients with persistent disease shared over 2,500 public clonotypes, outpacing the 966 shared by new patients.

The length of the CDR3 is 15 residues. With V trimmed by 5 bases and J by 8 bases, 9 bases remained unmatched. Germline CDR1 DFQATT, CDR2 SNEGSKA (reference sequence). TCR beta libraries were built with iRepertoire HTBI primers and Arm-PCR of CDR3 regions. TCRdb redid the calling of the multiplex PCR reads with MiXCR, one entry per CDR3 protein. This sample carries around 250,000 distinct CDR3 sequences, 20% to 25% of them seen once, and the ten largest clones take 14%. The source of this sequence is a female donor with Graves disease. Sequencing was performed on peripheral blood mononuclear cells (PBMCs), taken at new diagnosis, from a patient treated with antithyroid drugs. The V call is TRBV20-1, the J call TRBJ2-1, with 13 bases that match TRBD2. The DNA of the CDR3 is TGCAGTGCTCTTCCCGGGACTAGCGGGATGGATGAGCAGTTCTTC. It specifies CSALPGTSGMDEQFF.